Each of the 7 T cell receptor beta chains below was sequenced from the same sample in a study of blood T cell repertoires in COVID-19. The protocol was immunoSEQ multiplex PCR, while the TCRdb copy is restricted to in-frame clones and leaves out a portion. The sample holds 200,000 to 250,000 clones, around 86% seen once. Source material: PBMCs or T cells enriched from blood (not recorded which). The receptors come from a man aged 30 to 45 in a cohort exposed to, infected with or recovered from COVID-19 (not recorded which).

The chain carries TRBV11-2 and TRBJ2-3, with TRBD2 matching 7 bases. J lost 5 bases, V lost 11 bases, and 16 bases had no gene match. The CDR3 contains 15 residues. The germline CDR1 and CDR2 sequences are SGHAT and FQNNGV. The CDR3: CAAALGGGPGDTQYF. CDR3 bases: TGTGCCGCAGCTCTTGGGGGGGGTCCTGGAGATACGCAGTATTTT.

The chain combines TRBV2 with TRBJ1-5; D unresolved. The germline CDR1 and CDR2 sequences are SNHLY and FYNNEI. The length of the CDR3 is 14 residues. The V end lost 6 bases, the J end lost 4 bases, and 13 bases lay between the germline ends. CDR3 loop: CASRLPGVNQPQHF. In DNA, the CDR3 is TGTGCCAGCAGACTCCCGGGTGTTAATCAGCCCCAGCATTTT.

Only one count was recorded for this clone. V and J are TRBV3-1 (or the pseudogene TRBV3-2) and TRBJ1-5, with D unresolved. Germline CDR1 is LGHDT and CDR2 is YNNKEL (reference sequence). The CDR3 totals 16 residues. V lost 1 base and J 0 bases, leaving 10 bases between the germline ends. The CDR3 sequence: CASSQGGGYSNQPQHF. The CDR3 DNA reads TGTGCCAGCAGCCAAGGAGGCGGTTATAGCAATCAGCCCCAGCATTTT.

This chain uses TRBV7-8 with TRBJ2-1, with TRBD2 matching 9 bases. The junction had 10 bases not matched to a gene; V was cut back by 5 bases and J by 8 bases. This CDR3 contains 15 residues. Germline V lookup: CDR1 SGHVS, CDR2 FQNEAQ. CDR3 protein: CASSPLAGFPDEQFF. The CDR3 nucleotides are TGTGCCAGCAGCCCTCTAGCGGGGTTCCCCGATGAGCAGTTCTTC. Full variable domain (outside the CDR3, taken from reference TRBV7-8 and TRBJ2-1): GAGVSQSPRYKVAKRGQDVALRCDPISGHVSLFWYQQALGQGPEFLTYFQNEAQLDKSGLPSDRFFAERPEGSVSTLKIQRTQQEDSAVYLCASSPLAGFPDEQFFGPGTRLTVL.

The rearrangement links TRBV6-5 to TRBJ1-3; TRBD1 matches at 7 bases. Germline values: CDR1 MNHEY, CDR2 SVGAGI. CDR3 length equals 14 residues. Unmatched junction bases numbered 4, after V lost 4 bases and J lost 4 bases. CDR3 DNA: TGTGCCAGCAGTTCAGGGGGAGTCGGAAACACCATATATTTT. Encoded protein: CASSSGGVGNTIYF.

This clone has only one observation. The chain uses TRBV24-1 and TRBJ1-5, with D perhaps TRBD1 (6 bases). The CDR3 is 13 amino acids. V shed 5 bases and J shed 6 bases, with 10 bases lying between them. The germline gives CDR1 KGHDR, CDR2 SFDVKD. The CDR3 sequence is CATSGVQGQPQHF. The CDR3 DNA reads TGTGCCACCAGTGGAGTACAGGGTCAGCCCCAGCATTTT.

V is TRBV29-1 and J is TRBJ2-4, with TRBD2 as a possible D gene (6 bases). Germline loops: CDR1 SQVTM, CDR2 ANQGSEA. The V gene lost 1 base and the J gene lost 0 bases, with 13 bases spanning the gap. The CDR3 runs 16 residues. DNA of the CDR3: TGCAGCGTTGAAGGGGGGGTCGAGTTAGCCAAAAACATTCAGTACTTC. Protein: CSVEGGVELAKNIQYF.